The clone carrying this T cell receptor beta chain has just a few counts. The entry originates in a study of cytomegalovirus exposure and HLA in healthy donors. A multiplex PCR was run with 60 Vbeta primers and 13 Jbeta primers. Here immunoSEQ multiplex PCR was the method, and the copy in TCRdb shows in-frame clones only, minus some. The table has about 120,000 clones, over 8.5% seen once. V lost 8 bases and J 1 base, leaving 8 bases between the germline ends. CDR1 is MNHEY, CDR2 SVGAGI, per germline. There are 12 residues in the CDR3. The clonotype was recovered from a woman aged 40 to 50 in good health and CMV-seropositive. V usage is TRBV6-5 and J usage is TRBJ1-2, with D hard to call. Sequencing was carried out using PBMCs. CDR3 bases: TGTGCCAGCTATACAGTTAACTATGGCTACACCTTC. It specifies CASYTVNYGYTF.